Sequencing of this T cell receptor beta chain was carried out in a study of cytomegalovirus exposure and HLA in healthy donors. Broader study findings: Relative to the roughly 640-donor mean, N-insertions were reportedly fewer in an Asian-associated ancestry cluster in a later analysis. Accurate prediction of most subjects' HLA-A and HLA-B alleles from TCR beta sequences was reported. Looking again later, the authors saw that most CMV-associated TCR beta chains seemed HLA-restricted. Per a later analysis, about 17,000 TCR beta sequences showed association with HLA alleles at 0.05 false discovery rate.

The PCR had 60 Vbeta and 13 Jbeta primers. Clones were read by immunoSEQ multiplex PCR, and TCRdb kept only the in-frame ones, dropping some. This sample has 150,000 to 200,000 clones, with approximately 67% found just once. In the case of this clone: Its antigen is still unknown.

CDR1 is SGHTA, CDR2 FQGNSA, per germline. The CDR3 spans 16 residues. The J segment lost 7 bases and the V segment lost 0 bases, leaving 9 bases of the junction unmatched. J is TRBJ2-1 and V is TRBV7-2, with 7 bases fitting TRBD1. The TCR sequence derives from a woman between 18 and 29 years old in good health and CMV-seropositive. The specimen was PBMCs. In DNA form, the CDR3 reads TGTGCCAGCAGCTTAGCGTTAAACAGGGGATTTAATGAGCAGTTCTTC. It translates to CASSLALNRGFNEQFF.